One sample yielded the 10 T cell receptor beta chains listed below, sequenced in a study of shared clonotypes between healthy human individuals. Only in-frame clones appear in the TCRdb table, and some are missing; sequencing was by immunoSEQ multiplex PCR. The sample has about 2 million clones; roughly 94% are singletons. The naive CD8 population came from CD45RO-negative cells selected for CCR7, without terminally differentiated effector memory CD45RA+ cells. Material: naive CD8+ T cells sorted from blood. These receptors were taken from a man in his late teens or twenties in good health.

The chain carries TRBV28 and TRBJ2-6; TRBD1 might be the D (5 bases). V was trimmed by 8 bases and J by 0 bases, leaving 8 bases between them. CDR3 size: 14 residues. Germline assignment: CDR1 MDHEN and CDR2 SYDVKM. The CDR3 DNA sequence: TGTGCCAGCTACGACAGCTCTGGGGCCAACGTCCTGACTTTC. Residues: CASYDSSGANVLTF.

The chain combines TRBV13 with TRBJ1-1; D is possibly TRBD1 (6 bases). Between the trimmed V and J ends, which lost 5 bases and 3 bases, there was a span of 10 bases. Germline V CDR1 and CDR2: PRHDT, FYEKMQ (reference sequence). This CDR3 spans 13 amino acids. In DNA, the CDR3 is TGTGCCAGCAGCCCCTACAGGGACACTGAAGCTTTCTTT. It encodes CASSPYRDTEAFF.

This clone was counted a single time. The same CDR3 also results from other DNA sequences found in this sample. This sequence joins TRBV13 and TRBJ2-3; D remains unclear. Germline V gene lookup returns CDR1 PRHDT and CDR2 FYEKMQ (reference sequence). V was clipped by 2 bases and J by 6 bases, with 3 bases between them. The CDR3 is made up of 11 amino acids. Here the CDR3 DNA reads TGTGCCAGCAGCTTACTGGATACGCAGTATTTT. Amino acids: CASSLLDTQYF.

The chain is built from TRBV27 and TRBJ1-2; D perhaps matches TRBD1 (5 bases). Germline V lookup: CDR1 MNHEY, CDR2 SMNVEV (reference sequence). Trimming shortened V by 2 bases and J by 3 bases, and 10 bases separated the two germline ends. This CDR3 comprises 14 residues. CDR3 coding DNA: TGTGCCAGCAGTTTAGGGGGATCAGACTATGGCTACACCTTC. This gives the protein CASSLGGSDYGYTF.

The chain links TRBV13 to TRBJ2-7; 8 positions agree with TRBD2. The CDR3 runs 14 residues. The germline V gene has CDR1 PRHDT and CDR2 FYEKMQ (reference sequence). V was pared by 9 bases and J by 7 bases, with 14 bases of the junction left unmatched. This CDR3 reads CASSAGGLRGEQYF. CDR3 sequence (DNA): TGTGCCAGTTCCGCGGGGGGACTCCGTGGGGAGCAGTACTTC.

The chain employs TRBV13 and TRBJ1-1; 9 nucleotides line up with TRBD1. The CDR3 totals 15 residues. V was pared by 4 bases and J by 0 bases, with 3 bases of the junction left unmatched. From germline, CDR1 is PRHDT and CDR2 FYEKMQ (reference sequence). The CDR3 spells CASSSGTGLNTEAFF. The CDR3 coding sequence is TGTGCCAGCAGCTCCGGGACAGGGTTGAACACTGAAGCTTTCTTT.

The V call is TRBV25-1, the J call TRBJ1-1; 7 bases align to TRBD1. CDR3 length: 13 residues. Per germline, CDR1 MGHDK and CDR2 SYGVNS. Trimming removed 5 bases from V and 10 bases from J; junction bases left unmatched: 10. This CDR3 is CASSPGGPPPAFF. The CDR3 coding sequence is TGTGCCAGCAGTCCAGGGGGGCCTCCGCCAGCTTTCTTT.

This chain joins TRBV19 and TRBJ2-5; TRBD2 aligns across 11 bases. The CDR3 runs 16 residues. From germline, CDR1 is LNHDA and CDR2 SQIVND (reference sequence). The junction had 4 bases not matched to a gene; V was cut back by 3 bases and J by 1 base. The CDR3 DNA reads as TGTGCCAGTAGTATCTGGGGGACTAGCGGCCAAGAGACCCAGTACTTC. It yields the protein CASSIWGTSGQETQYF.

The chain carries TRBV2 and TRBJ2-5; the match to TRBD2 covers 10 bases. CDR3 size: 15 residues. V dropped 7 bases and J dropped 5; count of bases not matched to a gene: 10. The germline CDR1 and CDR2 sequences are SNHLY and FYNNEI. CDR3: CASISERGGWETQYF. DNA for the CDR3: TGTGCCAGCATTTCGGAGCGGGGGGGCTGGGAGACCCAGTACTTC.

The CDR3 nucleotides read TGTGCCAGCAGTCCCTCGACAGGGGGAGTCGCCTACGAGCAGTACTTC. It specifies CASSPSTGGVAYEQYF. The chain combines TRBV27 with TRBJ2-7, with TRBD1 identical over 9 bases. Germline V gene sequence: CDR1 MNHEY, CDR2 SMNVEV (reference sequence). V was pared by 5 bases and J by 2 bases, with 10 bases of the junction left unmatched. The CDR3 sequence is 16 residues long.